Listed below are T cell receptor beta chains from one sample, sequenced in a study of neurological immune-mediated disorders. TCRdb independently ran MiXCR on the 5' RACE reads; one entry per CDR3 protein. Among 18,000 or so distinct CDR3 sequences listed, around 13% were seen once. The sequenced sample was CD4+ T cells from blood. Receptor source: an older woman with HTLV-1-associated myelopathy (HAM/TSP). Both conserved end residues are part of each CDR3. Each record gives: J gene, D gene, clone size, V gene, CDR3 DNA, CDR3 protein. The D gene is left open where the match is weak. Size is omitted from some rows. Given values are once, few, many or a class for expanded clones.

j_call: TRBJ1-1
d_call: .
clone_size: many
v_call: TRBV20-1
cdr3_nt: TGCAGTGCTCCCCGAGGGGGGGACACTGAAGCTTTCTTT
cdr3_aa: CSAPRGGDTEAFF

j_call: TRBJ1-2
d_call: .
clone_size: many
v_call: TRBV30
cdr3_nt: TGTGCCTGGAGTGTCTCGACAGCACTTAATGGCTACACCTTC
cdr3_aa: CAWSVSTALNGYTF

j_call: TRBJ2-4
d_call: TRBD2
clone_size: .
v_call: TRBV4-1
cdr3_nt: TGCGCCAGCAGCCAGGGGACTAGCGGGGCGAACATTCAGTACTTC
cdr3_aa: CASSQGTSGANIQYF

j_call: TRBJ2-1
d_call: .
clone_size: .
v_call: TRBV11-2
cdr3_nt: TGTGCCAGCAGCTTAGGTCCGGGATCCTACAATGAGCAGTTCTTC
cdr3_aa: CASSLGPGSYNEQFF

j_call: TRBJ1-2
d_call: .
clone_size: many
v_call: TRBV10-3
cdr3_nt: TGTGCCATCAATTCAGAAGTTAACTATGGCTACACCTTC
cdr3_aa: CAINSEVNYGYTF

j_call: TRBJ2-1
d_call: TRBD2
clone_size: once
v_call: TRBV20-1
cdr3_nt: TGCAGTGCTCATATAAGGCGGGGGGACAATGAGCAGTTCTTC
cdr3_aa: CSAHIRRGDNEQFF

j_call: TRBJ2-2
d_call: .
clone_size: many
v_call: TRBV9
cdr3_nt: TGTGCCAGCAGCGTAGATAGCGTTGGCAGGTTCGGCGGGGAGCTGTTTTTT
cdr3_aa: CASSVDSVGRFGGELFF

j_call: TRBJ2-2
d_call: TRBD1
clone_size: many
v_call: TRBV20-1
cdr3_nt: TGCAGTGCCCAAAAAAGGACAGGGGTGGCCACCGGGGAGCTGTTTTTT
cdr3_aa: CSAQKRTGVATGELFF

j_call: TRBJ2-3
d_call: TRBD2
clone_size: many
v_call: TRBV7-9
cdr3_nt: TGTGCCAGCAGCCCAAGCGGGGGGGCCACAGATACGCAGTATTTT
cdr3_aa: CASSPSGGATDTQYF

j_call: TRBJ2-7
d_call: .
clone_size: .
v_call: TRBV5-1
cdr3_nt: TGCGCCAGCAGCTCAACAGGGACCCTTTACGAGCAGTACTTC
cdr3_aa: CASSSTGTLYEQYF

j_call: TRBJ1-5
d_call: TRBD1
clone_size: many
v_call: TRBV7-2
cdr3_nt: TGTGCCAGCAGCCTCAGACAGGGGGGTCAGCCCCAGCATTTT
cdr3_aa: CASSLRQGGQPQHF

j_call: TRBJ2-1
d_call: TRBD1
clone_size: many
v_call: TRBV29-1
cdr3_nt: TGCAGCGGTACCCGGTTCATCGGGACAGGGCCTAATGATCGGCAGTTCTTC
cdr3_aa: CSGTRFIGTGPNDRQFF

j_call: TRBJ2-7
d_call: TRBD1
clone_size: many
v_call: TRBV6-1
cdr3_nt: TGTGCCAGCAGTGAACGGGACAGGGGGTTGTACGAGCAGTACTTC
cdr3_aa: CASSERDRGLYEQYF

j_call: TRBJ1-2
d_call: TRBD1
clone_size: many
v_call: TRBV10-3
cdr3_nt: TGTGCCATCAGTGAAGCCGGGACAGGGGGCCTTGGCTACACCTTC
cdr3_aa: CAISEAGTGGLGYTF

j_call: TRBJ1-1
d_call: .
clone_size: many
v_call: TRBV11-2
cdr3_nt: TGTGCCAGCAGCTTAGATCGGTGGGAACAGGGGAACACTGAAGCTTTCTTT
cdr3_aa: CASSLDRWEQGNTEAFF

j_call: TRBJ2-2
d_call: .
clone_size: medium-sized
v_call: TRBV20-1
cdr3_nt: TGCAGTGCTAGATTTAACACCGGGGAGCTGTTTTTT
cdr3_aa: CSARFNTGELFF

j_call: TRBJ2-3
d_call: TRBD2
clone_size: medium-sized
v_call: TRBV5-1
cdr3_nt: TGCGCCAGCAGCTCGTTAAGGGAGGGGATGAATACGCAGTATTTT
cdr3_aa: CASSSLREGMNTQYF

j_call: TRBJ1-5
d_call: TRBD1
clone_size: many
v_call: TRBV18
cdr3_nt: TGTGCCAGCTCACCAAATCAGGGGGGTCAGCCCCAGCATTTT
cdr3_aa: CASSPNQGGQPQHF

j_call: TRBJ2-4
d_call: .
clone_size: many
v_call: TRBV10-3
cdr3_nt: TGTGCCATCAGTGGGGGGGAAAACATTCAGTACTTC
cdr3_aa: CAISGGENIQYF

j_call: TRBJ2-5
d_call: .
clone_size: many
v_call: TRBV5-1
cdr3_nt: TGCGCCAGCAGCTTTCCAGAGTCCACCGGAGAGACCCAGTACTTC
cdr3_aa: CASSFPESTGETQYF

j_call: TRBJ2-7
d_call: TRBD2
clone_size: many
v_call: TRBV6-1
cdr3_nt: TGTGCCAGCAGTGAAGCGAGCGGGGGGGGCTACTACGAGCAGTACTTC
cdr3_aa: CASSEASGGGYYEQYF

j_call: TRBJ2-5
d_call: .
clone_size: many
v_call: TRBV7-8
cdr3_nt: TGTGCCAGCAGCCCAGACTTCCTAGGGCGTCAAGAGACCCAGTACTTC
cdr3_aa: CASSPDFLGRQETQYF

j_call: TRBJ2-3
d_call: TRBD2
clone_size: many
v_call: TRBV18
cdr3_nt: TGTGCCAGCTCACCTATTAGCGGGGGTGGAGATACGCAGTATTTT
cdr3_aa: CASSPISGGGDTQYF

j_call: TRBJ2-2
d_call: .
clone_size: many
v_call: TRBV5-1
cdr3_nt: TGCGCCAGCAAGGAGGGACGGCTAAACACCGGGGAGCTGTTTTTT
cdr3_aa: CASKEGRLNTGELFF

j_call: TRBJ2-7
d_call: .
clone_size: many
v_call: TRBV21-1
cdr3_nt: TGTGCCAGCAGCGCCCCGCCCCCCAGCGTTACCTCCTACGAGCAGTACTTC
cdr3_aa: CASSAPPPSVTSYEQYF

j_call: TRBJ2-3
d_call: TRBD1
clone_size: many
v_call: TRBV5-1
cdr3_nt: TGCGCCAGCAGCCTCTCCGGACAGGGCCTCACAGATACGCAGTATTTT
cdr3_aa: CASSLSGQGLTDTQYF

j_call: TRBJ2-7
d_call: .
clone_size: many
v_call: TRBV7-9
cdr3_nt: TGTGCCAGCAGGTTGTTTGACTACGAGCAGTACTTC
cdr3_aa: CASRLFDYEQYF

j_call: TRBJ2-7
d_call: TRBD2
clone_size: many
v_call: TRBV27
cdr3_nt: TGTGCCAGCAGTTCGATAAATGGGGGGGGCGAGCAGTACTTC
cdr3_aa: CASSSINGGGEQYF

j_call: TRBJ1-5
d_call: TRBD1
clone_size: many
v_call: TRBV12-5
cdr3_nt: TGTGCTAGTGGTTTGGTACTAGGACAGGGGGCGGGACAGCCCCAGCATTTT
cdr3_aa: CASGLVLGQGAGQPQHF

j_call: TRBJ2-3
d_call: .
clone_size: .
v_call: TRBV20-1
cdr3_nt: TGCAGTGCTCTCACCCTGGCAGAGAATACGCAGTATTTT
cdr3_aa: CSALTLAENTQYF

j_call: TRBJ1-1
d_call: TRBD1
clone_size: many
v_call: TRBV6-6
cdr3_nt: TGTGCCAGCAGTTACACAGGGGAGAACACTGAAGCTTTCTTT
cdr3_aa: CASSYTGENTEAFF

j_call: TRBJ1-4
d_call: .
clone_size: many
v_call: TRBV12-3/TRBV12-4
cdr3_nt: TGTGCCAGCAGTTCTGGGGGAAAACTGTTTTTT
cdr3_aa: CASSSGGKLFF

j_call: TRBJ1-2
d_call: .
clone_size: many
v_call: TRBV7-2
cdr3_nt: TGTGCCAGCAGCTTAACCCCGGGACTAAGCTATGGCTACACCTTC
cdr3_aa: CASSLTPGLSYGYTF